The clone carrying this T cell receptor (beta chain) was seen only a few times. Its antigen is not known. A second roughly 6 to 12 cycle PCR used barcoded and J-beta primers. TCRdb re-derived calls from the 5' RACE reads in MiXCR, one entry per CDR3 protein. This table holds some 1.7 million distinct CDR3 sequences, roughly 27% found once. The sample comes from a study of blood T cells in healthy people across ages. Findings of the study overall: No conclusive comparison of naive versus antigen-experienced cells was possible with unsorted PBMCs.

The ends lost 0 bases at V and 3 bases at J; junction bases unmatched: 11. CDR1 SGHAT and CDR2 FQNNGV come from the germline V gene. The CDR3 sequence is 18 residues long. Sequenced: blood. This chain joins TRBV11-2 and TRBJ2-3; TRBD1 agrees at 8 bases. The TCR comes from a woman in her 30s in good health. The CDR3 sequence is CASSLDVPGDRSTDTQYF. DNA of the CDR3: TGTGCCAGCAGCTTAGACGTGCCGGGGGACAGGAGTACAGATACGCAGTATTTT.